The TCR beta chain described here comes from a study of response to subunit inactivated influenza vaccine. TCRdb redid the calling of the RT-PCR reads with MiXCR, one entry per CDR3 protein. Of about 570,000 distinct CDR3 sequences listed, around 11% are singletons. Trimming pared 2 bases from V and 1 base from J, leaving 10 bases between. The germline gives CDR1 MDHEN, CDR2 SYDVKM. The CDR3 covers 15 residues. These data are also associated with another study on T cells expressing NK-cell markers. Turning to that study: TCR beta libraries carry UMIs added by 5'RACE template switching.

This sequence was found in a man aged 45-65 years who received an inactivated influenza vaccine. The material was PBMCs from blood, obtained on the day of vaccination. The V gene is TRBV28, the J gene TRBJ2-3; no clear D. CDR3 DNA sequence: TGTGCCAGCAGTTTAGGTCAACTTCGCACAGATACGCAGTATTTT. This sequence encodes CASSLGQLRTDTQYF.